This T cell receptor (beta chain) appears in the sequencing data of a study of blood T cells in healthy people across ages. Study-wide findings and caveats: What prevented conclusive comparison of naive and antigen-experienced cells was that PBMCs were unsorted.

With respect to this clonotype: Its antigen is undetermined.

It was with a sample-barcoded 5' primer and a J-beta primer mix that a second PCR of about 7 to 12 cycles was run. TCRdb recomputed calls from the 5' RACE reads with MiXCR, one row per CDR3 protein. This table holds about 1.8 million distinct CDR3 sequences, about 49% found once. The specimen sequenced was blood. This TCR was sampled from a woman between 40 and 55 years old in good health.

The CDR3 reads CASSFQREAGITDTQYF. The CDR3 coding sequence is TGTGCCAGCAGCTTTCAGCGAGAAGCGGGGATCACAGATACGCAGTATTTT. The chain recombines TRBV7-9 with TRBJ2-3; 7 bases are shared with TRBD2. The CDR3 runs 17 residues. Germline V gene data show CDR1 as SEHNR and CDR2 as FQNEAQ (reference sequence). J gave up 2 bases and V 3 bases, and 11 bases lay outside the gene matches.